What follows is one TCR beta chain and its context. The antigen is undetermined. The protocol was immunoSEQ multiplex PCR, while the TCRdb copy is restricted to in-frame clones and leaves out a portion. This sample carries 110,000 to 150,000 clones, 70% to 90% of them seen once, and the ten largest clones take approximately 4.5%. This CDR3 has 12 residues. Germline loops: CDR1 SEHNR, CDR2 FQNEAQ (reference sequence). Trimming stripped 9 bases from V and 7 bases from J, with 15 bases between. The data belong to a study of T cell responses to AZD1222 COVID-19 vaccine. Study-wide results and limits: Most donors were white British, females outnumbered males, and clonal diversity was possibly underestimated.

The material sequenced was peripheral blood, taken on day 0 of AZD1222 vaccination. This TCR was recovered from an adult in good health. The gene calls are TRBV7-9 and TRBJ1-2; D is unresolved. In nucleotides, the CDR3 is TGTGCCAGTAGTAGGCTGATCTTTGGCTACACCTTC. This translates into CASSRLIFGYTF.